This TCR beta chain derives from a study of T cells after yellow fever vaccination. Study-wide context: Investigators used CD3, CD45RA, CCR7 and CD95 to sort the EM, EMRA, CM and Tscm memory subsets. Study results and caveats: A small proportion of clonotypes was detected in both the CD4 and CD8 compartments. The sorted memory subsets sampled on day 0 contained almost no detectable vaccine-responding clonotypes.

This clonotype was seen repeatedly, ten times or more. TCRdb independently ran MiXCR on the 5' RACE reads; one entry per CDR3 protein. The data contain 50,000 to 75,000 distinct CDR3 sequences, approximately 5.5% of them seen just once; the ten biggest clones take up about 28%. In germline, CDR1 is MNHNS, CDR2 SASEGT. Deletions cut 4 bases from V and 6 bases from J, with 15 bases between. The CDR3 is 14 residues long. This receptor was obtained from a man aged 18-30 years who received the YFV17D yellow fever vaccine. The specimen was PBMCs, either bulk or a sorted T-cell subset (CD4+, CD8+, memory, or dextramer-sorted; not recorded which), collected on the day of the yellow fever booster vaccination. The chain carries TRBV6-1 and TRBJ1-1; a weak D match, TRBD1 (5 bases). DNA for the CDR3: TGTGCCAGCAGTGTAAAACAGGTTGTGCCTGAAGCTTTCTTT. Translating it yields CASSVKQVVPEAFF.